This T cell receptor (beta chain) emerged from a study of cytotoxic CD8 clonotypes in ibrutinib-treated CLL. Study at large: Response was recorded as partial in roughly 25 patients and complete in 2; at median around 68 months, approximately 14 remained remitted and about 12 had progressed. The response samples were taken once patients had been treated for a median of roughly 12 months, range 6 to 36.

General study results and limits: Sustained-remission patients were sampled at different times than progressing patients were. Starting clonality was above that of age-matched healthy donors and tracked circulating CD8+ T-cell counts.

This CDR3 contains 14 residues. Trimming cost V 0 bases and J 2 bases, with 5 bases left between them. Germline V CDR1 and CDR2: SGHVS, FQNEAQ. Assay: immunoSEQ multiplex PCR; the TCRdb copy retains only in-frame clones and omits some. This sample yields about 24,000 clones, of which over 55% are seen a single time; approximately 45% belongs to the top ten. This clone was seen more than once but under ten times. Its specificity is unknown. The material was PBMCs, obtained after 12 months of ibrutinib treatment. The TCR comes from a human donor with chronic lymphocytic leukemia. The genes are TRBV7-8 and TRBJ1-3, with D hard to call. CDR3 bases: TGTGCCAGCAGCTTAGCTTTGCCTGGAAACACCATATATTTT. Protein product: CASSLALPGNTIYF.